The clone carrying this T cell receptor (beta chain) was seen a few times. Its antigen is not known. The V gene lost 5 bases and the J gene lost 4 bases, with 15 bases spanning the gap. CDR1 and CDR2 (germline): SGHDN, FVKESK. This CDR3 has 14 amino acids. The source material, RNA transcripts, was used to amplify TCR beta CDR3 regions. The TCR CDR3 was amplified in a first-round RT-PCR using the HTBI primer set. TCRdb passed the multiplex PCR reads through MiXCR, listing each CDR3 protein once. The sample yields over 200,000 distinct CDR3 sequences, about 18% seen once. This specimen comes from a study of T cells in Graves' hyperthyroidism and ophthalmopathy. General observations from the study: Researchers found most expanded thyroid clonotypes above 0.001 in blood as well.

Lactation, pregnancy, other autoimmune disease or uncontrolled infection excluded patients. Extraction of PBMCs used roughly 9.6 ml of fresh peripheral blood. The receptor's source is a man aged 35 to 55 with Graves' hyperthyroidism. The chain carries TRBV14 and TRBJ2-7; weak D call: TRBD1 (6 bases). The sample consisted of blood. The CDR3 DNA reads TGTGCCAGCAGCTCGTGGGGGACAATATACGAGCAGTACTTC. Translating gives CASSSWGTIYEQYF. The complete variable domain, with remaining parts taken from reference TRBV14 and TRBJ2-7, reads EAGVTQFPSHSVIEKGQTVTLRCDPISGHDNLYWYRRVMGKEIKFLLHFVKESKQDESGMPNNRFLAERTGGTYSTLKVQPAELEDSGVYFCASSSWGTIYEQYFGPGTRLTVT.